The following is a T cell receptor beta chain sequence with its context. There is no known antigen for this receptor. The record has no base qualities; no much larger clone is one base away. The entry originates in a study of shared clonotypes between healthy human individuals (TCRdb year 2020). Context from the whole study: A couple of women and three men aged 18 to 49 years were included in the cohort. For each donor, three plates each were used for CD4 naive and CD4 memory, two plates were used for CD8 naive, and one plate was used for CD8 memory. To estimate repertoire size and how much clonotype sharing occurs between individuals, the study deeply sequenced the blood TCR repertoires of several healthy adults. Different laboratories and diverse techniques were used to prepare libraries and sequence TCR repertoires, to increase sequencing depth and limit assay-specific biases. Between about 0.8 and 9 billion PBMCs per donor were obtained by leukapheresis.

Using the deep immunoSEQ assay, TCR CDR3 regions were amplified from genomic DNA by multiplex PCR. Extracted genomic DNA from each cell subset was distributed evenly across all wells of several immunoSEQ 96-well plates, and each plate was treated as a replicate. For sorted subsets, each replicate PCR was loaded with around 220 ng genomic DNA, equivalent to some 31,000 T cell genomes. The purified libraries were quantified using a Qubit 3.0 fluorometer, sized with a Bioanalyzer 2100, and then quantified again using the KAPA Library Quantification kit. Every immunoSEQ 96-well plate was sequenced on a dedicated single-read 150-cycle Illumina NextSeq 550 flow cell. Processing in the source paper ran as follows. Because only junctional sequences without quality scores were contained in the immunoSEQ output, filtering matching that applied to full-length reads could not be performed. To assign V/J genes and CDR3, sequences were annotated against IMGT germline references using PyIR, a Python wrapper for IgBLAST v1.9. Reads were filtered out if the reads had weak V/J assignments (E-value above 1e-6), no CDR3, stop codons, out-of-frame junctions, or ambiguous translated residues. V3J clonotypes were defined by identical inferred V gene, J gene, and CDR3 amino acid sequence. Percentage overlap between repertoires was computed as shared unique clonotypes divided by the size of the smaller repertoire. Three approaches were used to assess repertoire richness: RTK rarefaction, the Chao1 estimator, and Recon v2.1 estimates of unobserved clonotypes. Generation probabilities were computed with OLGA for all TCRbeta clonotypes obtained by the gDNA method from a few donors. The clones in this table, taken by TCRdb from immuneACCESS, are in-frame only. Not every clone is retained; where verified, under half of the shortfall comes from an unresolved V gene, and the cause of the rest is unknown. The DNA was the basis for D and trimming; V, J and clone size are from that table. This sample is represented by some 1,600,000 clones; 98% of them were singletons. Roughly 0.4% of the sample belongs to the ten largest clones.

The donors were healthy, HIV-negative adults who had no recently reported acute infections or vaccinations. Only Caucasian adults living in Nashville, Tennessee, USA were represented among the donors. CD4+ T cells were enriched by magnetic negative selection, after which naive cells were positively selected on CD45RA and the negative fraction was taken as the memory subset. After blood collection by leukapheresis, PBMCs were isolated using Ficoll-Histopaque density gradient centrifugation and then cryopreserved in the vapor phase of liquid nitrogen. Purity and quantity of every magnetically sorted T cell population were checked by analytical flow cytometry. Genomic DNA was isolated from every sorted fraction and measured by UV absorbance on a Nanodrop 2000c. The CDR3 sequence holds 18 residues, the cysteine and phenylalanine included. This entry keeps only the CDR3 DNA: 54 bases, framed from base 1. Reading the germline V gene (reference sequence) gives CDR1 SGHKS and CDR2 YYEKEE. For this chain, trimming is 0 bases at the V end and 1 base at the J end, and the number of junction bases without a gene match is 9.

Results the study describes overall, beyond this receptor: When four donors were compared, the shared fraction of clonotypes was 5% to 6.5% for naive CD4, roughly 3.4% for naive CD8, roughly 2.5% for memory CD4, and less than 0.45% for memory CD8. Naive subsets generally had larger estimated clonotype richness than memory subsets. Rarefaction of sorted-subset datasets indicated incomplete sequencing despite the large sequencing depth. Pairwise subsampling indicated that sequencing depth was expected to affect the degree of clonotype sharing among donors. Clonotypes shared by all four sorted-subset donors showed higher generation probabilities than non-shared clonotypes. Because the study included a small number of donors, the genetic and exposure-history diversity represented was limited. Sampling was restricted to blood, and TCR repertoires in tissues likely differ from the TCR repertoires found in blood.

The receptor's source is a man aged 25-40 years in good health. The specimen was naive CD4+ T cells sorted from blood. The sample's cell subset or site label is to be understood as: CD45RA+ positively selected. The rearranged chain carries TRBV5-5 and TRBJ1-1; 10 of the junction bases match TRBD1. The encoded CDR3 is CASSLVTGGNFRNTEAFF. The nucleotide sequence reads as follows: TGTGCCAGCAGCTTGGTGACAGGGGGCAATTTCAGGAACACTGAAGCTTTCTTT. Reference TRBV5-5 and TRBJ1-1 genes cover what lies past the CDR3, so the full variable domain is DAGVTQSPTHLIKTRGQQVTLRCSPISGHKSVSWYQQVLGQGPQFIFQYYEKEERGRGNFPDRFSARQFPNYSSELNVNALLLGDSALYLCASSLVTGGNFRNTEAFFGQGTRLTVV.